The clone carrying this T cell receptor beta chain was detected only a few times. Its specificity is not known. Since all of the isolated RNA was reverse transcribed, expressed TCRB transcripts were what got sequenced. This table comes from immunoSEQ multiplex PCR, and its TCRdb copy is limited to in-frame clones, with some not included. The data contain roughly 150,000 clones, around 10% of them singletons. The CDR3 contains 13 residues. V was clipped by 4 bases and J by 6 bases, with 10 bases between them. The entry originates in a study of beta chain features in type 1 diabetes. Markers CD45RO/CCR7/CD25/CD127/CD95/CD27 served to sort CD4+ naive, central memory, regulatory and stem cell-like memory cells. Study-level points and caveats: A PCR bias possibly favoring shorter templates would apply equally to patients and controls. An over-representation of cells with high TCR expression could result from cDNA sequencing.

This receptor was obtained from a man between 18 and 35 years old in good health. Source material: central memory CD4+ T cells from blood. This chain uses TRBV23-1 with TRBJ1-5; D ambiguous. TRBV23-1 is assigned to the ORF class and has an uncertain function. The CDR3 sequence is CASSRAAGQPQHF. In DNA, the CDR3 is TGCGCCAGCAGTCGCGCCGCGGGTCAGCCCCAGCATTTT.